This TCR beta chain was sequenced during a study of T-cell memory formation after mild COVID-19 (dated by TCRdb to the early 2020s). Study-level background: TCR sequence clusters from the two donors were found to be largely donor specific. In two donors, T-cell clones that expanded and contracted after mild COVID-19 were followed by sequencing TCRalpha and TCRbeta repertoires longitudinally. Two young, previously healthy adult volunteers, one female and one male, were included in the cohort. What the work shows at the level of the full study, not this receptor alone: Contracting CD4+ clones were found mainly in CM and EM memory subsets, while CD8+ clones were enriched in EMRA. Some responding clones were detected in pre-infection memory, suggesting pre-existing cross-reactive memory T cells joined the SARS-CoV-2 response. Clones that contracted from day 15 to 85 showed balanced CD4/CD8 phenotypes, whereas a second wave of clones that expanded from day 15 to 37 leaned towards CD4+. The second-wave clones that peaked on day 37 were not confirmed to be SARS-CoV-2 specific. The study included only a couple of mild cases, and larger cohorts that include severe cases with pre-infection samples were judged to be necessary.

Ficoll-Paque density gradient centrifugation was used to isolate PBMCs. The CDR3 starts with the cysteine, ends with the phenylalanine, and has 17 residues. The only DNA kept is the CDR3, 51 bases in frame from the first base. The CDR1 and CDR2 encoded by the germline V gene are MNHEY and SVGAGI. V gives up 2 bases and J gives up 1 base, and the segment between their germline ends measures 15 bases. About this clonotype: Its antigen is not yet known. The sample holds no much larger clone one base away, and base qualities are not on file.

The listed sequencing device is Illumina NovaSeq 6000. Using 5'RACE with constant-segment primers, TCRalpha and TCRbeta cDNA libraries were constructed, with sample barcodes and unique molecular identifiers added in the process. RNA was extracted from every sample with Trizol reagent. Libraries were amplified in two PCR steps, with a second sample barcode and Illumina TruSeq adapters added in the second step. Sequencing of the libraries was done on an Illumina NovaSeq, producing 2 x 150 bp paired-end reads. Per the authors' processing: Reads were demultiplexed and collapsed into UMI-guided consensus sequences with migec v1.2.7. Using mixcr v2.1.11, UMI consensuses were aligned to TRA and TRB V and J templates and then assembled into clonotypes. Expanded or contracted clonotypes were those called significant by both edgeR and NoisET, with noise models trained on biological replicates. For edgeR calls, a false discovery rate-adjusted p below 0.01 and a log2 fold-change threshold of 1 were applied. PCA with hierarchical clustering of max-normalized trajectories of the 1000 most abundant clonotypes was used as exploratory dynamics analysis. Each responding clone was given a CD4 or CD8 phenotype based on the CD4+ and CD8+ repertoires, which had been sequenced separately. The raw public data were reprocessed by TCRdb itself: fastp quality trimming at Q25, MiXCR clonotype calling, in-frame beta chains only. CDR3 protein sequences are deduplicated, and each keeps its most common genes and DNA. TCRdb's processing, not the study's, gives the V and J calls here. The sample profile shows some 210,000 distinct CDR3 sequences; roughly 18% of them were found once. 2% to 3% of the sample is held by the ten biggest clonotypes.

The sample comprised PBMCs or a T cell subset sorted from them (not recorded which). This chain joins TRBV6-5 to TRBJ1-3, with TRBD1 tentatively as D gene (5 bases match). This TCR was sampled from an adult woman who had mild COVID-19 (a few samples of this study predate the infection). The sample titles of this study are shuffled in the database, so cell type and time point are left out; the donor was told from shared clones. The CDR3 has the sequence CASSYVAGQRSGNTIYF. Here is the DNA: TGTGCCAGCAGTTACGTGGCAGGGCAGCGTTCTGGAAACACCATATATTTT.